A single sample is the source of the 23 T cell receptor beta chains below, sequenced in a study of T cell repertoires in cytomegalovirus infection. Each CDR3 protein gets one entry after TCRdb re-called the reads with MiXCR. Here the sample spans nearly 650,000 distinct CDR3 sequences, 20% to 25% being singletons. Sequencing input: CD8+ T cells from PBMCs. These receptors all come from a human donor in good health (CMV status not recorded). Some clones in this sample may be carry-over from other donors' samples.

This clonotype was seen ten or more times. The V gene is TRBV6-5, the J gene TRBJ2-7; no clear D. This CDR3 comprises 14 residues. V lost 0 bases and J 2 bases, leaving 8 bases between the germline ends. CDR1 MNHEY and CDR2 SVGAGI come from the germline V gene. Here the CDR3 DNA reads TGTGCCAGCAGTTACTCCGGTGGGACCTACGAGCAGTACGTC. Amino acid sequence: CASSYSGGTYEQYV.

This clonotype was picked up many times. The chain has TRBV7-2 and TRBJ2-2, with a weak D call TRBD2 (5 bases). V shed 2 bases and J shed 6 bases, with 7 bases lying between them. Per germline, CDR1 SGHTA and CDR2 FQGNSA. The CDR3 sequence is 13 residues long. CDR3 in amino acids: CASSLSGSGELFF. The CDR3 coding sequence is TGTGCCAGCAGCTTATCGGGATCCGGGGAGCTGTTTTTT.

This clonotype came up many times. The CDR3 loop reads CASSLAGSGEQFF. The CDR3 DNA reads TGTGCCAGCAGCTTAGCAGGGTCCGGCGAGCAGTTCTTC. The gene calls are TRBV7-8 and TRBJ2-1; D remains unclear. Trimming shortened V by 0 bases and J by 10 bases, and 10 bases separated the two germline ends. Per germline, CDR1 SGHVS and CDR2 FQNEAQ. The CDR3 runs to 13 residues.

This clonotype has more than one count but fewer than ten. This sequence joins TRBV29-1 and TRBJ1-2; 7 bases map to TRBD1. The V segment lost 4 bases and the J segment 3 bases; nucleotides outside the gene matches: 5. Germline CDR1 SQVTM, CDR2 ANQGSEA. This CDR3 region has 13 residues. The CDR3 region is CSVASTGDYGYTF. CDR3 coding DNA: TGCAGCGTTGCCTCTACAGGGGACTATGGCTACACCTTC.

This chain connects TRBV2 to TRBJ2-7; 7 nucleotides match TRBD1. The CDR3 consists of 12 residues. J gave up 3 bases and V 8 bases, and 4 bases lay outside the gene matches. Germline assignment: CDR1 SNHLY and CDR2 FYNNEI. The CDR3 loop is CASPTGDYEQYV. DNA of the CDR3: TGTGCCAGCCCCACAGGGGACTACGAGCAGTACGTC.

This chain connects TRBV20-1 to TRBJ1-2, with D uncertain. The CDR3 has 16 residues. CDR1 DFQATT and CDR2 SNEGSKA come from the germline V gene (reference sequence). Trimming left V 3 bases short and J 0 bases short, with 17 bases between. CDR3: CSASYELEIANYGYTF. For the CDR3, the DNA is TGCAGTGCTAGTTACGAATTGGAGATCGCTAACTATGGCTACACCTTC.

This clonotype was found a few times. The chain joins TRBV6-1 to TRBJ2-2, with TRBD2 as a possible D gene (6 bases). CDR1 is MNHNS and CDR2 is SASEGT in the germline V gene. There are 16 residues in the CDR3. V dropped 5 bases and J dropped 0 bases, with 13 bases sitting between them. CDR3 nucleotides: TGTGCCAGCAGTCCCCTAGCGACCCCGAACACCGGGGAGCTGTTTTTT. Translating gives CASSPLATPNTGELFF.

This clonotype was seen ten or more times. The rearrangement links TRBV7-9 to TRBJ2-7, with D possibly matching TRBD1 (6 bases). The V end lost 1 base, the J end lost 5 bases, and 15 bases lay between the germline ends. The germline V gene encodes CDR1 SEHNR and CDR2 FQNEAQ (reference sequence). This CDR3 region has 15 residues. This chain's CDR3 is CASSLVGGQIDEQYF. Here the CDR3 DNA reads TGTGCCAGCAGCTTAGTGGGTGGACAGATCGACGAGCAGTACTTC.

The rearrangement links TRBV29-1 to TRBJ1-1; D is uncertain. The germline V gene has CDR1 SQVTM and CDR2 ANQGSEA. V lost 6 bases and J 7 bases, leaving 9 bases between the germline ends. The CDR3 loop spans 10 amino acids. The CDR3 sequence is CSVVDGEAFF. The CDR3 bases are TGCAGCGTAGTGGACGGTGAAGCTTTCTTT.

V usage is TRBV28 and J usage is TRBJ1-5; D is ambiguous. The germline V gene has CDR1 MDHEN and CDR2 SYDVKM. V was shortened by 6 bases and J by 3 bases, with 15 bases between the two germline ends. The CDR3 runs to 15 residues. The CDR3 is CASRPGESLNQPQHF. The DNA of the CDR3 is TGTGCCAGCAGGCCAGGCGAATCTCTCAATCAGCCCCAGCATTTT.

The J gene is TRBJ1-1, the V gene TRBV4-3; no definite D call. The germline CDR1 and CDR2 sequences are LGHNA and YSLEER. Trimming removed 1 base at V and 7 bases at J, with 13 bases between. The CDR3 has 14 residues. The CDR3, as DNA: TGCGCCAGCAGCCAAGCCAGGATCACCGATGAAGCTTTCTTT. Translated, it gives CASSQARITDEAFF.

Ten or more counts support this clonotype. This chain joins TRBV10-3 and TRBJ2-4; no reliable D call. V lost 3 bases and J 6 bases, leaving 3 bases between the germline ends. CDR1 is ENHRY, CDR2 SYGVKD, per germline. CDR3 length: 11 residues. The CDR3 coding sequence is TGTGCCATCAGTGAATCAAACATTCAGTACTTC. Translation gives CAISESNIQYF.

Concerning this clonotype itself: A much larger clone is a single base away; this may be a read error. The chain employs TRBV7-3 and TRBJ2-3, with D tentatively TRBD2 (6 bases). This CDR3 comprises 19 residues. Germline values: CDR1 SGHTA, CDR2 FQGTGA. The V gene lost 1 base and the J gene lost 2 bases, with 22 bases spanning the gap. In nucleotides, the CDR3 is TGTGCCAGCAGCTTAAGGTCCCCCTCAGATAGCGGCTTCACAGATACGCAGTATTTT. This encodes CASSLRSPSDSGFTDTQYF.

This clonotype appeared many times. This chain joins TRBV7-6 and TRBJ2-1, with 7 bases identical to TRBD1. V shed 7 bases and J 5 bases; nucleotides not matched to a gene: 11. The CDR3 covers 15 residues. The germline V gene encodes CDR1 SGHVS and CDR2 FNYEAQ. The CDR3 reads CASTYSRDRDNEQFF. DNA of the CDR3: TGTGCCAGCACCTATTCCCGGGACAGAGACAATGAGCAGTTCTTC.

The chain couples TRBV2 to TRBJ2-7; 7 bases align to TRBD1. The CDR3 has 13 residues. From germline, CDR1 is SNHLY and CDR2 FYNNEI. V gave up 6 bases and J gave up 5 bases; unmatched junction bases: 7. DNA of the CDR3: TGTGCCAGCAGGGGGGACAGTCCCCACGAGCAGTACTTC. Translation: CASRGDSPHEQYF.

The V call is TRBV6-6, the J call TRBJ1-1, with D hard to call. Trimming pared 7 bases from V and 2 bases from J, leaving 11 bases between. The CDR3 spans 13 residues. The germline gives CDR1 MNHNY, CDR2 SVGAGI (reference sequence). The CDR3 nucleotides read TGTGCCAGCAAAGGGTCAGGAAACACTGAAGCTTTCTTT. This sequence encodes CASKGSGNTEAFF.

This clonotype was detected many times. The gene calls are TRBV12-3 or TRBV12-4 and TRBJ1-1; 12 nucleotides match TRBD1. The CDR3 length is 14 residues. V was clipped by 8 bases and J by 3 bases; unmatched bases: 4. The CDR3 spells CASLGQGAYTEAFF. The DNA of the CDR3 is TGTGCCAGCCTGGGACAGGGGGCCTACACTGAAGCTTTCTTT.

This clonotype was recorded at least ten times. The gene calls are TRBV7-9 and TRBJ1-1, with 11 bases fitting TRBD1. Germline trimming cut 6 bases from V and 0 bases from J; bases unmatched to any gene: 3. CDR3 length: 15 residues. Germline CDR1 reads SEHNR; CDR2 reads FQNEAQ (reference sequence). CDR3 sequence (DNA): TGTGCCAGCAGAGGGACAGGGGGTGTGAACACTGAAGCTTTCTTT. Residues: CASRGTGGVNTEAFF.

This clonotype has just a few counts. The V gene is TRBV5-5, the J gene TRBJ2-7; no clear D gene. The CDR3 is made up of 13 amino acids. CDR1 and CDR2 (germline): SGHKS, YYEKEE (reference sequence). V was shortened by 2 bases and J by 9 bases, with 15 bases between the two germline ends. CDR3 coding DNA: TGTGCCAGCAGCTTCCGAACCCAAGAGCGGCAGTACTTC. Its translation is CASSFRTQERQYF.

This clonotype was counted at least ten times. The chain is built from TRBV7-8 and TRBJ2-1; TRBD2 is a possible D gene (6 bases). The germline V gene has CDR1 SGHVS and CDR2 FQNEAQ. V was shortened by 1 base and J by 6 bases, with 10 bases between the two germline ends. The CDR3 runs to 14 residues. The CDR3 here is CASSLGGGINEQFF. In DNA form, the CDR3 reads TGTGCCAGCAGCTTAGGAGGAGGGATCAATGAGCAGTTCTTC.

This clonotype was observed many times. The rearrangement links TRBV28 to TRBJ2-7; D is possibly TRBD2 (6 bases). The germline V gene encodes CDR1 MDHEN and CDR2 SYDVKM. CDR3 size: 12 residues. Trimming stripped 3 bases from V and 9 bases from J, with 12 bases between. CDR3 nucleotides: TGTGCCAGCAGTTTCCGACTAGACTTGCAGTACTTC. As protein: CASSFRLDLQYF.

This chain links TRBV9 with TRBJ2-3, with 13 bases identical to TRBD2. V trimming: 0 bases; J trimming: 1 base; junction bases outside the gene matches: 14. Germline CDR1 is SGDLS and CDR2 is YYNGEE. CDR3 size: 21 residues. CDR3 DNA: TGTGCCAGCAGCGTAGCCGCGACTAGCGGGGGGCTCGTCGGAGGCACAGATACGCAGTATTTT. It encodes CASSVAATSGGLVGGTDTQYF.

In this sample, this clonotype turned up a few times. This chain connects TRBV15 to TRBJ2-1; perhaps TRBD1 as D (6 bases). The ends were cut back, 7 bases at V and 7 bases at J, with 17 bases in the middle. The CDR3 covers 14 residues. Germline V lookup: CDR1 LNHNV, CDR2 YYDKDF (reference sequence). As DNA, the CDR3 is TGTGCCACCACCCGAGTGGGGGCCGGGAATGAGCAGTTCTTC. Protein: CATTRVGAGNEQFF. Supplemented by reference TRBV15 and TRBJ2-1, the full variable domain reads DAMVIQNPRYQVTQFGKPVTLSCSQTLNHNVMYWYQQKSSQAPKLLFHYYDKDFNNEADTPDNFQSRRPNTSFCFLDIRSPGLGDTAMYLCATTRVGAGNEQFFGPGTRLTVL.